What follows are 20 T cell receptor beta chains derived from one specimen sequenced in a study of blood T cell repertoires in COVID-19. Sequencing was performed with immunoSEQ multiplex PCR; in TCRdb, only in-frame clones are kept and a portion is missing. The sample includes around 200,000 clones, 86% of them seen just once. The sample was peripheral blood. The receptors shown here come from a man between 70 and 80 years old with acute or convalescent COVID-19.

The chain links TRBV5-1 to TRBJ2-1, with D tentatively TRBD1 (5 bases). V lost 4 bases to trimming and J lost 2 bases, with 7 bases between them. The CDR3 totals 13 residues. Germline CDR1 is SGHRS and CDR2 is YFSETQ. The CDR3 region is CASSGQTYNEQFF. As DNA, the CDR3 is TGCGCCAGCAGCGGACAAACCTACAATGAGCAGTTCTTC.

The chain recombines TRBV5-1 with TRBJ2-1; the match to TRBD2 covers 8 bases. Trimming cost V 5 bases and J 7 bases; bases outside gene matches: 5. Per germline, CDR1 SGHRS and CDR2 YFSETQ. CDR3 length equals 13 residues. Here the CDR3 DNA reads TGCGCCAGCAGTTCCGGGACTAGTAATGAGCAGTTCTTC. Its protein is CASSSGTSNEQFF.

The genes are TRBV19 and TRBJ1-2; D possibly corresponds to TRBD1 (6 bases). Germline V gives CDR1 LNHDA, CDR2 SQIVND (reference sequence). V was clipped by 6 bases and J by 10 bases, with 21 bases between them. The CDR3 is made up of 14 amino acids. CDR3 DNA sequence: TGTGCCAGTAGACTGCGGGGGGCAACAAAGTCCTACACCTTC. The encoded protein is CASRLRGATKSYTF. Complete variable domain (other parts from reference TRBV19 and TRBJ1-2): DGGITQSPKYLFRKEGQNVTLSCEQNLNHDAMYWYRQDPGQGLRLIYYSQIVNDFQKGDIAEGYSVSREKKESFPLTVTSAQKNPTAFYLCASRLRGATKSYTFGSGTRLTVV.

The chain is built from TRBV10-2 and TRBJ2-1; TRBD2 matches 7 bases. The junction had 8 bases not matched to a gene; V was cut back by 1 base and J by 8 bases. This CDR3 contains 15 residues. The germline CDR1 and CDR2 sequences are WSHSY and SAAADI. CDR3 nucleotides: TGCGCCAGCAGTGAGTGGGTAGCGGGTATCGATGAGCAGTTCTTC. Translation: CASSEWVAGIDEQFF.

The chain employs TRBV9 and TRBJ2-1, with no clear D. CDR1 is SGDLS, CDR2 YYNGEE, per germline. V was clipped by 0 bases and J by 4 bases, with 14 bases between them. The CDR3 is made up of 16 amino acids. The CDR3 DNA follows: TGTGCCAGCAGCGTAGGACAAGCATTACGATACAATGAGCAGTTCTTC. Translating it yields CASSVGQALRYNEQFF.

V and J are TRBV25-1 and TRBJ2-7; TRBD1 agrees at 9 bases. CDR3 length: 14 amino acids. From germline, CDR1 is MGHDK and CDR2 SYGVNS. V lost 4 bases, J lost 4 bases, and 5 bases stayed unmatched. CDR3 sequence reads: CASSVRDREYEQYF. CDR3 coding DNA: TGTGCCAGCAGTGTCCGGGACAGGGAATACGAGCAGTACTTC.

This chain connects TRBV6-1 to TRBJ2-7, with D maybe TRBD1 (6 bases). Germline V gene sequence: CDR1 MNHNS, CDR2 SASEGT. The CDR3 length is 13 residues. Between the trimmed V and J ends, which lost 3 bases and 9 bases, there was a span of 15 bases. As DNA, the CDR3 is TGTGCCAGCAGTGAGGGAAGACAGGTCGGGCAGTACTTC. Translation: CASSEGRQVGQYF.

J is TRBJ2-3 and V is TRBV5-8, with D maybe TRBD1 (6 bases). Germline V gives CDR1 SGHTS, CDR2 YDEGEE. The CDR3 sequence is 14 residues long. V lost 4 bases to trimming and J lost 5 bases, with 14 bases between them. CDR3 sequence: CASSGIDRLDTQYF. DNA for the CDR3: TGTGCCAGCAGCGGAATCGACAGGCTAGATACGCAGTATTTT.

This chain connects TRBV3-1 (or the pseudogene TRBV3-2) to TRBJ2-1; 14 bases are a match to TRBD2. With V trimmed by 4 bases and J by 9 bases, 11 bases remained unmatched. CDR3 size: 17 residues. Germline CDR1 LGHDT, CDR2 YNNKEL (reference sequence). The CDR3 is CASSLSGLAGVLGEQFF. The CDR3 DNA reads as TGTGCCAGCAGCCTTTCGGGACTAGCGGGAGTACTCGGTGAGCAGTTCTTC.

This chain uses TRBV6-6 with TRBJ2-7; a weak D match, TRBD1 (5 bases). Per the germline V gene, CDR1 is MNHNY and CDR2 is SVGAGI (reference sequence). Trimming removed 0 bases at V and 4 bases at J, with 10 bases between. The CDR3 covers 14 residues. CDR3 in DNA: TGTGCCAGCAGTTACTCACCCCAGGGTTACGAGCAGTACTTC. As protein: CASSYSPQGYEQYF.

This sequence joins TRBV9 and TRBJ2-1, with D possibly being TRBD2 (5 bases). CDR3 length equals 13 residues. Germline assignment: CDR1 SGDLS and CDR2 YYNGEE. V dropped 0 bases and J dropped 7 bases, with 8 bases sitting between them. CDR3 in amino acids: CASSVAGGNEQFF. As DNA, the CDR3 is TGTGCCAGCAGCGTAGCGGGCGGGAATGAGCAGTTCTTC. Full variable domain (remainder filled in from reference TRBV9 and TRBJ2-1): DSGVTQTPKHLITATGQRVTLRCSPRSGDLSVYWYQQSLDQGLQFLIQYYNGEERAKGNILERFSAQQFPDLHSELNLSSLELGDSALYFCASSVAGGNEQFFGPGTRLTVL.

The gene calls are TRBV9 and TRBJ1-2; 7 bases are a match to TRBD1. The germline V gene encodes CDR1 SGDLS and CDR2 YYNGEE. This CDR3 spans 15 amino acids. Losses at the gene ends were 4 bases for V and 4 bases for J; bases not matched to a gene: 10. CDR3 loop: CASSSATGSLYGYTF. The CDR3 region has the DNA TGTGCCAGCAGCTCAGCGACAGGGTCCCTCTATGGCTACACCTTC. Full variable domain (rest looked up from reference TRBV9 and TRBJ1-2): DSGVTQTPKHLITATGQRVTLRCSPRSGDLSVYWYQQSLDQGLQFLIQYYNGEERAKGNILERFSAQQFPDLHSELNLSSLELGDSALYFCASSSATGSLYGYTFGSGTRLTVV.

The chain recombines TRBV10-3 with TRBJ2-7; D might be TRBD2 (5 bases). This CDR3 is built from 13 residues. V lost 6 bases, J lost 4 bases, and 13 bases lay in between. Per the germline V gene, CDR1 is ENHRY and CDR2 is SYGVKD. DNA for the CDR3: TGTGCCATCAGGCTAGCAGGAGATTACGAGCAGTACTTC. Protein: CAIRLAGDYEQYF.

This CDR3 is CASSLSGILTGELFF. The CDR3 nucleotides are TGTGCCAGCAGTCTTAGCGGGATTTTGACCGGGGAGCTGTTTTTT. The gene calls are TRBV3-1 (or the pseudogene TRBV3-2) and TRBJ2-2; 8 bases fit TRBD2. Unmatched junction bases numbered 8, after V lost 6 bases and J lost 5 bases. Germline values: CDR1 LGHDT, CDR2 YNNKEL (reference sequence). This CDR3 region has 15 residues.

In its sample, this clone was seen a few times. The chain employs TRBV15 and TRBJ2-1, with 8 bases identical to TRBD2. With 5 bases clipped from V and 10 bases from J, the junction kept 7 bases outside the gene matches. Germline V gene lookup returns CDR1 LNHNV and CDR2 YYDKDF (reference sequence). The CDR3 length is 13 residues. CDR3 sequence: CATSSGTRWEQFF. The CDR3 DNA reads TGTGCCACCAGCTCCGGGACTAGATGGGAGCAGTTCTTC.

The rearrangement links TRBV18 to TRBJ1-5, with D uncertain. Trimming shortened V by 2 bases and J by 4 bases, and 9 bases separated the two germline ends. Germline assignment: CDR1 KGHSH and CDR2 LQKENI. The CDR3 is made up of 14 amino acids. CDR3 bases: TGTGCCAGCTCACCAGGAGCCCCTAATCAGCCCCAGCATTTT. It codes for CASSPGAPNQPQHF.

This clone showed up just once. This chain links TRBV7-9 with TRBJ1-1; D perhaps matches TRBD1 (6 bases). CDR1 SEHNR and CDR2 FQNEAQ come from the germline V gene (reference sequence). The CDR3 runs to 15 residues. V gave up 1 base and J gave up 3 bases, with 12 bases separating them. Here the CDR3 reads CASSLGGGRDTEAFF. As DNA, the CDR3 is TGTGCCAGCAGCTTAGGCGGGGGGCGAGACACTGAAGCTTTCTTT. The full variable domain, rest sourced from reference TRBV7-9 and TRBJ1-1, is DTGVSQNPRHKITKRGQNVTFRCDPISEHNRLYWYRQTLGQGPEFLTYFQNEAQLEKSRLLSDRFSAERPKGSFSTLEIQRTEQGDSAMYLCASSLGGGRDTEAFFGQGTRLTVV.

CDR3 region: CASSLMGAYTDTQYF. The DNA for the CDR3 is TGTGCCAGCAGCCTGATGGGCGCGTACACAGATACGCAGTATTTT. The J gene is TRBJ2-3, the V gene TRBV9; D is unresolved. The CDR3 runs 15 residues. Trimming removed 4 bases at V and 2 bases at J, with 14 bases between. Looked up from germline, CDR1 is SGDLS and CDR2 is YYNGEE.

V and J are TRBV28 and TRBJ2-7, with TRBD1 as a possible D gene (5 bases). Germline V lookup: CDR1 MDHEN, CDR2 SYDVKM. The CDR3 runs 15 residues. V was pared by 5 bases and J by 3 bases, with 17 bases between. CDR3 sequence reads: CASSRYRGGVYEQYF. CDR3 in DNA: TGTGCCAGCAGTCGATATAGGGGCGGAGTCTACGAGCAGTACTTC.

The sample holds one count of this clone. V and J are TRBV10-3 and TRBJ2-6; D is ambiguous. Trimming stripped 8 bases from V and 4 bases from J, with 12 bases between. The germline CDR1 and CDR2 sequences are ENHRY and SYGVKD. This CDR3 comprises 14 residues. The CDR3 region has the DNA TGTGCCATCTCAGTTGGTAACGGGGCCAACGTCCTGACTTTC. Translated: CAISVGNGANVLTF.